Detailed here is one T cell receptor beta chain. Losses at the gene ends were 5 bases for V and 5 bases for J; bases not matched to a gene: 10. CDR3 length equals 15 residues. Per germline, CDR1 SGHKS and CDR2 YYEKEE (reference sequence). TCRdb's copy holds only in-frame clones and misses some; the assay was immunoSEQ multiplex PCR. In the table there are 150,000 or so clones, around 85% of which are singletons. The entry originates in a study of blood T cell repertoires in COVID-19. Study context: From the United States, Italy and Spain came samples of acute and convalescent COVID-19.

The sequenced material came from peripheral blood. The chain couples TRBV5-5 to TRBJ2-7, with 10 bases matching TRBD2. The origin of this receptor is a man in his fifties or sixties with COVID-19, enrolled during active disease. The CDR3: CASSFFSGRNHEQYF. Written as DNA, the CDR3 is TGTGCCAGCAGTTTCTTTAGCGGGAGGAACCACGAGCAGTACTTC.